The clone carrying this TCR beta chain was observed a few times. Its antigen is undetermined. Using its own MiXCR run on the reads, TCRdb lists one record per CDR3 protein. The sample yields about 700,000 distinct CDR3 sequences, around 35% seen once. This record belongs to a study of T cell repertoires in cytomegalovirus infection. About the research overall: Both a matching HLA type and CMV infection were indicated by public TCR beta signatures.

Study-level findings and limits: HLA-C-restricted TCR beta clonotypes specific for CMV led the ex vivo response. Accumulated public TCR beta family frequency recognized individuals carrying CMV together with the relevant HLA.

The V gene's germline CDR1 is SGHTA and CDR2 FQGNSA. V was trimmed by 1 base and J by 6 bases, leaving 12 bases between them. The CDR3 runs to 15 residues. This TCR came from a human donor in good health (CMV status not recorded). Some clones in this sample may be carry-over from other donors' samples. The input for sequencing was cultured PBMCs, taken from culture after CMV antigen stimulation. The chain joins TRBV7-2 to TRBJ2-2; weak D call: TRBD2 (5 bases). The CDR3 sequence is CASSLGTGFPGELFF. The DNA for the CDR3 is TGTGCCAGCAGCTTAGGGACGGGGTTCCCCGGGGAGCTGTTTTTT.